One sample yielded the 9 T cell receptor beta chains listed below, sequenced in a study of T cell changes during pregnancy in multiple sclerosis. Repertoires were generated with immunoSEQ multiplex PCR, while TCRdb's copy carries only in-frame clones and drops some. The table records around 72,000 clones, roughly 91% of them present only once. The material was peripheral blood, obtained in the third trimester of pregnancy. The source of these receptors is a female donor in good health, enrolled as a control in a pregnancy study.

About this clone itself: This specimen includes other DNA sequences encoding the same CDR3. The rearrangement links TRBV18 to TRBJ2-7; unclear D gene. This CDR3 is 13 amino acids long. Germline assignment: CDR1 KGHSH and CDR2 LQKENI. V lost 2 bases and J lost 2, with 7 bases in between. The CDR3 bases are TGTGCCAGCTCACCAAGAGTCCCCTACGAGCAGTACTTC. Residues: CASSPRVPYEQYF.

V gene TRBV6-1 combines with J gene TRBJ1-5, with D possibly being TRBD1 (5 bases). Germline V gene lookup returns CDR1 MNHNS and CDR2 SASEGT. V lost 2 bases, J lost 11 bases, and 16 bases lay in between. CDR3 length: 14 amino acids. CDR3 nucleotides: TGTGCCAGCAGTGAACATACGGGACTTAATGCCCAGCATTTT. The encoded protein is CASSEHTGLNAQHF.

The table lists this clone with a few counts. The chain couples TRBV18 to TRBJ1-2; no firm D call. This CDR3 is 14 amino acids long. Trimming removed 3 bases at V and 1 base at J, with 9 bases between. Germline assignment: CDR1 KGHSH and CDR2 LQKENI. CDR3 protein: CASSPLAGNYGYTF. DNA for the CDR3: TGTGCCAGCTCACCCCTAGCCGGTAACTATGGCTACACCTTC.

The chain combines TRBV19 with TRBJ2-6; TRBD1 matches at 8 bases. Germline CDR1 and CDR2: LNHDA and SQIVND (reference sequence). With 4 bases clipped from V and 4 bases from J, the junction kept 3 bases outside the gene matches. The CDR3 covers 15 residues. The CDR3 is CASSRTGTGANVLTF. The CDR3 DNA is TGTGCCAGTAGTAGGACAGGGACCGGGGCCAACGTCCTGACTTTC.

The rearrangement joins TRBV2 to TRBJ1-5, with D perhaps matching TRBD1 (5 bases). Germline V gene sequence: CDR1 SNHLY, CDR2 FYNNEI. Trimming pared 7 bases from V and 5 bases from J, leaving 18 bases between. This CDR3 contains 15 residues. The CDR3 DNA follows: TGTGCCAGCATGGGATTGGTTGGGGGGGATCAGCCCCAGCATTTT. As protein: CASMGLVGGDQPQHF.

The rearrangement uses TRBV5-6 and TRBJ1-5, with D hard to call. CDR1 and CDR2 (germline): SGHDT, YYEEEE. The CDR3 has 13 amino acids. Trimming took 2 bases from V and 9 from J, leaving 12 bases between them. The CDR3 reads CASSFSDIGPQHF. CDR3 nucleotides: TGTGCCAGCAGCTTTAGTGACATCGGGCCCCAGCATTTT.

The chain has TRBV2 and TRBJ1-5; 7 bases line up with TRBD1. CDR1 SNHLY and CDR2 FYNNEI come from the germline V gene. This CDR3 region has 15 residues. The V segment lost 2 bases and the J segment 4 bases; nucleotides outside the gene matches: 5. The CDR3: CASSEIGTENQPQHF. CDR3 bases: TGTGCCAGCAGTGAAATAGGGACAGAGAATCAGCCCCAGCATTTT.

J is TRBJ2-3 and V is TRBV13; 11 positions agree with TRBD2. Trimming removed 1 base from V and 5 bases from J; junction bases left unmatched: 2. Germline-derived CDR1 and CDR2 are PRHDT and FYEKMQ (reference sequence). This CDR3 comprises 15 residues. The CDR3 coding sequence is TGTGCCAGCAGCTTAGCACTAGCGGGAGTAGATACGCAGTATTTT. Protein product: CASSLALAGVDTQYF.

This clone was detected only once. The CDR3 spells CASSRVGTEAFF. CDR3 nucleotides: TGTGCCAGCAGCAGGGTTGGCACTGAAGCTTTCTTT. The chain couples TRBV6-5 to TRBJ1-1; tentative D call: TRBD1 (5 bases). The germline V gene has CDR1 MNHEY and CDR2 SVGAGI. The V and J ends lost 6 bases and 4 bases respectively, with 9 bases between them. This CDR3 is 12 amino acids long.